The clone carrying this T cell receptor (beta chain) appeared a few times. Its specificity is unknown. Alongside a J-beta primer mix, a sample-barcoded 5' primer served in a second PCR lasting roughly 7 to 11 cycles. TCRdb independently ran MiXCR on the 5' RACE reads; one entry per CDR3 protein. The sample has 600,000 to 900,000 distinct CDR3 sequences; under 30% are singletons. This specimen comes from a study of blood T cells in healthy people across ages. Notes on the study in general: Not knowing donor CMV status may have confounded expanded clonotype changes.

Germline V gene sequence: CDR1 SGDLS, CDR2 YYNGEE. With 0 bases removed from V and 5 bases from J, the gap between germline ends came to 11 bases. The CDR3 has 14 amino acids. The sample also formed part of further work on T cells of mothers and their children.

The chain recombines TRBV9 with TRBJ2-5, with D hard to call. The TCR originated in a boy aged 5-17 years in good health. Sequencing was performed on blood. CDR3 residues: CASSVGLIKETQYF. The CDR3 coding sequence is TGTGCCAGCAGCGTAGGGCTTATAAAGGAGACCCAGTACTTC.